The present T cell receptor beta chain was sequenced within a study of OX40 agonist ivuxolimab in advanced cancers. TCRdb keeps only in-frame clones here, not all; method: immunoSEQ multiplex PCR. Here the sample spans some 80,000 clones, around 89% being singletons. Losses at the gene ends were 4 bases for V and 0 bases for J; bases not matched to a gene: 7. The CDR3 spans 15 residues. Germline CDR1 and CDR2: SGHDT and YYEEEE. The sequences come from CD4+ or CD8+ T cells sorted from blood, collected in a trial of the OX40 agonist ivuxolimab. V and J are TRBV5-6 and TRBJ2-7; 7 bases line up with TRBD1. This clonotype was obtained from an adult with an advanced solid tumor such as melanoma, head and neck, liver or kidney cancer. CDR3 bases: TGTGCCAGCAGCCTGGACGGACAGGACTCCTACGAGCAGTACTTC. This encodes CASSLDGQDSYEQYF. The full variable domain, with the rest looked up from reference TRBV5-6 and TRBJ2-7, is DAGVTQSPTHLIKTRGQQVTLRCSPKSGHDTVSWYQQALGQGPQFIFQYYEEEERQRGNFPDRFSGHQFPNYSSELNVNALLLGDSALYLCASSLDGQDSYEQYFGPGTRLTVT.